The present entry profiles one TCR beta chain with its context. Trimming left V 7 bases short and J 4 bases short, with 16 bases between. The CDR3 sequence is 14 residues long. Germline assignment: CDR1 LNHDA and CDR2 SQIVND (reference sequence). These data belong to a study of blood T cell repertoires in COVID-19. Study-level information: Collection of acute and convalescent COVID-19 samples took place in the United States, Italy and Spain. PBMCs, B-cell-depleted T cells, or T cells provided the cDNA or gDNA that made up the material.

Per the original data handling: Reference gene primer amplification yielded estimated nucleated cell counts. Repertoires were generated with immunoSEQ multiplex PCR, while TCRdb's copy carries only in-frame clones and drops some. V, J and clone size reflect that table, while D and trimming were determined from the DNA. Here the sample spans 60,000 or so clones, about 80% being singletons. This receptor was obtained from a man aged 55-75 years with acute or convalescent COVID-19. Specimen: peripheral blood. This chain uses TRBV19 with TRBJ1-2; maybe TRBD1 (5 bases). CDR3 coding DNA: TGTGCCAGTAAAGAAGGAGGGGAGGCCTATGGCTACACCTTC. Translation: CASKEGGEAYGYTF.